A single sample gave rise to the 30 T cell receptor beta chains below, sequenced in a study of T cells in tumors after PD-1 blockade. Using immunoSEQ multiplex PCR, the repertoire was profiled, and TCRdb retains in-frame clones only, with some absent. The sample has 60,000 to 65,000 clones; approximately 79% are singletons. Sequencing used PBMCs, obtained after anti-PD-1 treatment. These TCRs come from a human donor with basal cell carcinoma.

A few counts support this clone. This chain joins TRBV4-2 and TRBJ2-7; D might be TRBD1 (6 bases). In germline, CDR1 is LGHNA, CDR2 YNFKEQ. Trimming took 1 base from V and 6 from J, leaving 7 bases between them. The CDR3 runs to 12 residues. CDR3 amino acids: CASSQGRGEQYF. The CDR3 coding sequence is TGTGCCAGCAGCCAAGGCAGGGGCGAGCAGTACTTC.

The chain joins TRBV30 to TRBJ1-5; D uncertain. CDR3 size: 11 residues. V lost 7 bases to trimming and J lost 6 bases, with 10 bases between them. CDR1 is GTSNPN, CDR2 SVGIG, per germline (reference sequence). The CDR3 here is CAFGSGQPQHF. The CDR3 DNA follows: TGTGCCTTTGGGAGCGGTCAGCCCCAGCATTTT.

The chain carries TRBV30 and TRBJ2-2; D is undetermined. The CDR3 has 14 amino acids. Germline V CDR1 and CDR2: GTSNPN, SVGIG (reference sequence). Trimming removed 8 bases from V and 1 base from J, with 14 bases in between. CDR3 protein: CAGETIRNTGELFF. For the CDR3, the DNA is TGTGCCGGGGAAACAATTAGGAACACCGGGGAGCTGTTTTTT.

The CDR3 region is CASSEGPHDEQFF. CDR3 bases: TGTGCCAGCAGTGAAGGTCCTCACGATGAGCAGTTCTTC. The chain has TRBV6-4 and TRBJ2-1; D not certain. There are 13 residues in the CDR3. V was pared by 3 bases and J by 8 bases, with 11 bases between. Germline-derived CDR1 and CDR2 are MRHNA and SNTAGT.

The V call is TRBV28, the J call TRBJ1-1, with 7 bases that match TRBD1. V shed 7 bases and J 7 bases; nucleotides not matched to a gene: 9. Germline values: CDR1 MDHEN, CDR2 SYDVKM. There are 13 residues in the CDR3. The CDR3 nucleotides read TGTGCCAGCACCCCGACAGGGACTTATGAAGCTTTCTTT. This gives the protein CASTPTGTYEAFF.

The chain couples TRBV30 to TRBJ1-1, with D possibly matching TRBD1 (6 bases). Germline CDR1 and CDR2: GTSNPN and SVGIG (reference sequence). V was clipped by 4 bases and J by 0 bases, with 6 bases between them. The CDR3 runs 12 residues. The CDR3 sequence is CAWNRVNTEAFF. The CDR3, as DNA: TGTGCCTGGAACAGGGTGAACACTGAAGCTTTCTTT.

The chain joins TRBV2 to TRBJ2-6; no clear D gene. CDR3 size: 16 residues. Trimming removed 1 base from V and 5 bases from J, with 12 bases in between. The germline V gene encodes CDR1 SNHLY and CDR2 FYNNEI. CDR3: CASSEEEPLRANVLTF. The CDR3 DNA sequence: TGTGCCAGCAGTGAAGAGGAACCCTTACGGGCCAACGTCCTGACTTTC.

The sample holds a few counts of this clone. The chain recombines TRBV19 with TRBJ1-1; the D gene is possibly TRBD1 (5 bases). Germline V gene data show CDR1 as LNHDA and CDR2 as SQIVND (reference sequence). V lost 9 bases, J lost 8 bases, and 10 bases lay in between. CDR3 length: 10 residues. The CDR3 loop is CASGTFEAFF. The CDR3, as DNA: TGTGCCAGCGGGACTTTCGAAGCTTTCTTT.

The chain combines TRBV7-2 with TRBJ1-4; D is unclear. Germline V gene lookup returns CDR1 SGHTA and CDR2 FQGNSA. The CDR3 sequence is 14 residues long. V lost 4 bases, J lost 0 bases, and 6 bases lay in between. CDR3: CASSYTATNEKLFF. Here the CDR3 DNA reads TGTGCCAGCAGCTACACTGCAACTAATGAAAAACTGTTTTTT.

This clone was picked up one time. V is TRBV30 and J is TRBJ1-1; 7 bases line up with TRBD1. Germline CDR1 and CDR2: GTSNPN and SVGIG (reference sequence). With 4 bases clipped from V and 1 base from J, the junction kept 3 bases outside the gene matches. CDR3 length equals 13 residues. Here the CDR3 DNA reads TGTGCCTGGAATCAGGGGGGGAACACTGAAGCTTTCTTT. This translates into CAWNQGGNTEAFF.

This clone showed up just a few times. The J gene is TRBJ1-6, the V gene TRBV7-9; possible D gene TRBD1, 5 bases. V was cut by 5 bases and J by 9 bases, with 20 bases left in between. Germline V gene sequence: CDR1 SEHNR, CDR2 FQNEAQ (reference sequence). CDR3 length: 16 residues. Here the CDR3 DNA reads TGTGCCAGCAGCCCAGCAGGGTTAGAGGGAATTTCACCCCTCCACTTT. It codes for CASSPAGLEGISPLHF.

The J gene is TRBJ2-3, the V gene TRBV3-1 (or the pseudogene TRBV3-2); D not certain. CDR3 length equals 12 residues. Per germline, CDR1 LGHDT and CDR2 YNNKEL (reference sequence). Trimming took 5 bases from V and 6 from J, leaving 9 bases between them. The CDR3 nucleotides read TGTGCCAGCAGCTTCCGGTTGGATACGCAGTATTTT. Its translation: CASSFRLDTQYF.

This clone has only a few counts. V and J are TRBV10-3 and TRBJ2-3, with D unclear. V dropped 10 bases and J dropped 6 bases, with 11 bases sitting between them. Germline values: CDR1 ENHRY, CDR2 SYGVKD. The CDR3 extends over 11 amino acids. CDR3 protein: CATLRADTQYF. The CDR3 nucleotides are TGTGCCACACTTCGGGCGGATACGCAGTATTTT.

Only a few counts were recorded for this clone. The chain recombines TRBV4-1 with TRBJ2-2; D gene unclear. V was cut by 0 bases and J by 5 bases, with 7 bases left in between. The CDR3 loop spans 14 amino acids. The V gene's germline CDR1 is MGHRA and CDR2 YSYEKL. The CDR3 sequence: CASSQESATGELFF. The CDR3 nucleotides are TGCGCCAGCAGCCAAGAATCGGCGACCGGGGAGCTGTTTTTT.

This clone occurred once. V and J are TRBV7-9 and TRBJ2-3; 15 nucleotides align to TRBD2. The CDR3 length is 16 residues. Germline CDR1 reads SEHNR; CDR2 reads FQNEAQ (reference sequence). The trim removed 5 bases at V and 6 bases at J, leaving 6 bases unmatched. The chain's CDR3 is CASSPSGTSGGDTQYF. CDR3 nucleotides: TGTGCCAGCAGCCCATCCGGGACTAGCGGGGGGGATACGCAGTATTTT.

This chain connects TRBV10-3 to TRBJ1-4; 12 bases map to TRBD1. Germline V CDR1 and CDR2: ENHRY, SYGVKD. V gave up 10 bases and J gave up 5 bases; unmatched junction bases: 11. This CDR3 has 16 residues. CDR3 bases: TGTGCCACGCTCCCGGGACAGGGGGCGTTAAATGAAAAACTGTTTTTT. As protein: CATLPGQGALNEKLFF.

The chain couples TRBV7-6 to TRBJ2-2; 7 bases map to TRBD1. The CDR3 length is 18 residues. With 0 bases clipped from V and 5 bases from J, the junction kept 12 bases outside the gene matches. From germline, CDR1 is SGHVS and CDR2 FNYEAQ. The CDR3 is CASSLAEIRDSATGELFF. The CDR3 bases are TGTGCCAGCAGCTTAGCCGAAATAAGGGACAGCGCGACCGGGGAGCTGTTTTTT. The full variable domain, rest sourced from reference TRBV7-6 and TRBJ2-2, is GAGVSQSPRYKVTKRGQDVALRCDPISGHVSLYWYRQALGQGPEFLTYFNYEAQQDKSGLPNDRFSAERPEGSISTLTIQRTEQRDSAMYRCASSLAEIRDSATGELFFGEGSRLTVL.

This clone came up a few times. The chain uses TRBV10-3 and TRBJ1-2; D is undetermined. The germline gives CDR1 ENHRY, CDR2 SYGVKD. The CDR3 loop spans 15 amino acids. The V end was cut by 1 base, the J end by 4 bases, with 13 bases between. This CDR3 reads CAISELRGTSYGYTF. The CDR3 DNA is TGTGCCATCAGTGAGTTGCGTGGCACCTCCTATGGCTACACCTTC.

The V and J genes are TRBV29-1 and TRBJ2-1; TRBD2 is a possible D gene (6 bases). Germline CDR1 SQVTM, CDR2 ANQGSEA. The germline V and J ends were trimmed by 5 bases and 8 bases, with 13 bases remaining between them. The CDR3 extends over 12 amino acids. The CDR3 loop is CSVLGGGDEQFF. The CDR3 nucleotides read TGCAGCGTTCTCGGGGGTGGGGATGAGCAGTTCTTC.

This rearrangement joins TRBV6-4 to TRBJ2-1; 9 positions match TRBD1. Germline CDR1 MRHNA, CDR2 SNTAGT. The ends lost 6 bases at V and 1 base at J; junction bases unmatched: 7. The CDR3 loop spans 16 amino acids. Written as DNA, the CDR3 is TGTGCCAGCAGCGACAGGGGGACTGGGTCCTACAATGAGCAGTTCTTC. This encodes CASSDRGTGSYNEQFF.

The chain uses TRBV19 and TRBJ1-5; D unresolved. Germline V gives CDR1 LNHDA, CDR2 SQIVND (reference sequence). The CDR3 spans 20 residues. V was cut by 2 bases and J by 0 bases, with 23 bases left in between. CDR3: CASSIRYHALWEVSNQPQHF. In nucleotides, the CDR3 is TGTGCCAGTAGTATAAGGTACCACGCGCTTTGGGAAGTTAGCAATCAGCCCCAGCATTTT.

V gene TRBV4-1 combines with J gene TRBJ2-7; 11 nucleotides agree with TRBD1. The CDR3 covers 15 residues. Germline trimming cut 1 base from V and 4 bases from J; bases unmatched to any gene: 3. Germline V gives CDR1 MGHRA, CDR2 YSYEKL. The CDR3 here is CASSQGDRGLYEQYF. The CDR3, as DNA: TGCGCCAGCAGCCAAGGGGACAGGGGGTTGTACGAGCAGTACTTC.

The genes are TRBV6-5 and TRBJ2-4; 7 bases fit TRBD1. From germline, CDR1 is MNHEY and CDR2 SVGAGI. The trim removed 6 bases at V and 3 bases at J, leaving 8 bases unmatched. This CDR3 has 15 amino acids. In DNA form, the CDR3 reads TGTGCCAGCAGCCCGGACAGGCGGAACAAAAACATTCAGTACTTC. It codes for CASSPDRRNKNIQYF.

The J gene is TRBJ2-3, the V gene TRBV19; TRBD2 aligns across 16 bases. V trimming: 6 bases; J trimming: 5 bases; junction bases outside the gene matches: 8. Germline V gives CDR1 LNHDA, CDR2 SQIVND (reference sequence). The CDR3 is 17 amino acids. CDR3 amino acids: CASSIGTSGGAGDTQYF. CDR3 nucleotides: TGTGCCAGTAGCATTGGGACTAGCGGGGGGGCCGGAGATACGCAGTATTTT.

This clone has a handful of counts. The genes are TRBV10-3 and TRBJ2-7; D may be TRBD1 (6 bases). The CDR3 contains 11 residues. Germline values: CDR1 ENHRY, CDR2 SYGVKD. V lost 6 bases, J lost 5 bases, and 8 bases lay in between. The CDR3 nucleotides read TGTGCCATCAGCCGGACAGACGAGCAGTACTTC. Its protein is CAISRTDEQYF.

This CDR3 reads CASSPPGRSNTEAFF. For the CDR3, the DNA is TGTGCCAGCAGTCCACCGGGTCGATCGAACACTGAAGCTTTCTTT. The chain joins TRBV28 to TRBJ1-1; D is ambiguous. This CDR3 contains 15 residues. The V gene lost 5 bases and the J gene lost 1 base, with 14 bases spanning the gap. Per the germline V gene, CDR1 is MDHEN and CDR2 is SYDVKM.

This clone was counted only a few times. The gene calls are TRBV5-1 and TRBJ2-3, with a possible D match to TRBD2 (7 bases). Trimming pared 0 bases from V and 4 bases from J, leaving 12 bases between. The CDR3 runs 15 residues. The V gene's germline CDR1 is SGHRS and CDR2 YFSETQ. The CDR3 coding sequence is TGCGCCAGCAGCTTGGAGGGGGGGCCCCCAGATACGCAGTATTTT. Its protein product is CASSLEGGPPDTQYF.

V is TRBV6-4 and J is TRBJ2-3, with a possible D match to TRBD2 (6 bases). This CDR3 comprises 13 residues. Trimming cost V 5 bases and J 1 base, with 7 bases left between them. Germline CDR1 and CDR2: MRHNA and SNTAGT. CDR3 amino acids: CASSLAGTDTQYF. The CDR3 bases are TGTGCCAGCAGTTTAGCGGGCACAGATACGCAGTATTTT.

The chain has TRBV6-5 and TRBJ1-1, with 7 nucleotides matching TRBD1. Germline assignment: CDR1 MNHEY and CDR2 SVGAGI. The CDR3 contains 14 residues. The V segment lost 4 bases and the J segment 0 bases; nucleotides outside the gene matches: 2. The CDR3 here is CASSLDRLNTEAFF. DNA for the CDR3: TGTGCCAGCAGTTTGGACAGGCTGAACACTGAAGCTTTCTTT.

The rearrangement uses TRBV30 and TRBJ1-2, with D hard to call. CDR1 is GTSNPN, CDR2 SVGIG, per germline (reference sequence). Between the trimmed V and J ends, which lost 1 base and 13 bases, there was a span of 19 bases. The CDR3 loop spans 13 amino acids. DNA for the CDR3: TGTGCCTGGAGTGGGCAACGATCAGTGCTTTCCACCTTC. This translates into CAWSGQRSVLSTF.